These 18 T cell receptor beta chains came from one sample sequenced in a study of T cells of healthy individuals. In TCRdb, the 5' RACE reads were re-called with MiXCR into one record per CDR3 protein. Of approximately 50,000 distinct CDR3 sequences in the sample, about 15% are singletons; the top ten hold roughly a sixth. These receptor sequences come from a human donor in good health.

V is TRBV3-1 and J is TRBJ2-5; possibly TRBD1 for D (6 bases). The CDR3 has 15 residues. The germline gives CDR1 LGHDT, CDR2 YNNKEL (reference sequence). V lost 7 bases and J 1 base, leaving 16 bases between the germline ends. The CDR3 bases are TGTGCCAGCACCGCAACGGGCAGGGGCCAAGAGACCCAGTACTTC. Translated, it gives CASTATGRGQETQYF.

This clonotype was picked up many times. The chain recombines TRBV12-5 with TRBJ2-2; 8 bases agree with TRBD1. This CDR3 contains 15 residues. Trimming removed 5 bases from V and 4 bases from J; junction bases left unmatched: 6. Per the germline V gene, CDR1 is LGHNT and CDR2 is FRNRAP. This CDR3 is CASGPGQGATGELFF. The CDR3 DNA is TGTGCTAGTGGTCCAGGACAGGGAGCCACCGGGGAGCTGTTTTTT. The complete variable domain, with remaining parts taken from reference TRBV12-5 and TRBJ2-2, reads DARVTQTPRHKVTEMGQEVTMRCQPILGHNTVFWYRQTMMQGLELLAYFRNRAPLDDSGMPKDRFSAEMPDATLATLKIQPSEPRDSAVYFCASGPGQGATGELFFGEGSRLTVL.

This clonotype has only a few counts. The chain joins TRBV29-1 to TRBJ2-1; TRBD1 aligns across 7 bases. The CDR3 has 14 amino acids. V was pared by 3 bases and J by 2 bases, with 4 bases of the junction left unmatched. Germline V gives CDR1 SQVTM, CDR2 ANQGSEA. Here the CDR3 reads CSVENRGTYNEQFF. The DNA of the CDR3 is TGCAGCGTTGAGAACAGGGGCACCTACAATGAGCAGTTCTTC.

This chain joins TRBV7-2 and TRBJ2-3; D is unclear. This CDR3 comprises 15 residues. V was clipped by 5 bases and J by 0 bases, with 12 bases between them. CDR1 SGHTA and CDR2 FQGNSA come from the germline V gene. CDR3 coding DNA: TGTGCCAGCAGCCCTCGGCCGGCTAGCACAGATACGCAGTATTTT. This gives the protein CASSPRPASTDTQYF.

The rearrangement uses TRBV6-1 and TRBJ1-6; D is undetermined. V was clipped by 6 bases and J by 8 bases, with 11 bases between them. The CDR3 is 13 amino acids. Per the germline V gene, CDR1 is MNHNS and CDR2 is SASEGT. CDR3 in DNA: TGTGCCAGCAGCGTGAATTGGGATTCACCCCTCCACTTT. Its translation is CASSVNWDSPLHF.

This clonotype was counted between two and nine times. The chain is built from TRBV20-1 and TRBJ2-7; D remains unclear. The ends were cut back, 0 bases at V and 3 bases at J, with 12 bases in the middle. The CDR3 covers 14 residues. CDR1 is DFQATT, CDR2 SNEGSKA, per germline (reference sequence). CDR3 amino acids: CSARDQATNYEQYF. As DNA, the CDR3 is TGCAGTGCTAGAGATCAGGCTACGAACTACGAGCAGTACTTC.

This clonotype was observed at least ten times. The genes are TRBV4-3 and TRBJ1-5; 7 bases agree with TRBD1. Trimming took 3 bases from V and 3 from J; bases not matched to a gene: 11. This CDR3 contains 17 residues. CDR1 is LGHNA, CDR2 YSLEER, per germline. The CDR3 sequence is CASSQDLTGESNQPQHF. Written as DNA, the CDR3 is TGCGCCAGCAGCCAGGACCTAACAGGGGAATCCAATCAGCCCCAGCATTTT.

This clonotype showed up just a few times. The chain joins TRBV12-3 or TRBV12-4 to TRBJ2-3; the D is unclear. Trimming pared 7 bases from V and 5 bases from J, leaving 16 bases between. CDR3 length equals 14 residues. CDR3 protein: CASTSERPGDTQYF. Written as DNA, the CDR3 is TGTGCCAGCACCTCGGAACGACCGGGAGATACGCAGTATTTT.

With regard to this clonotype: This may come from a read error, since a much larger clone is one base off. Since no conserved phenylalanine or tryptophan closes the CDR3, a read error is the likely cause. The chain joins TRBV12-3 or TRBV12-4 to TRBJ1-2; no clear D. Trimming left V 4 bases short and J 6 bases short, with 18 bases between. The CDR3 has 15 amino acids. The CDR3 DNA reads as TGTGCCAGCAGTTATGGTCCAGCGAACGGCGATGGCTACACCTTA. It yields the protein CASSYGPANGDGYTL.

CDR3 sequence reads: CASSESGLASPDTQYF. DNA of the CDR3: TGTGCCAGCAGTGAATCCGGCCTAGCTAGCCCAGATACGCAGTATTTT. J is TRBJ2-3 and V is TRBV2, with D perhaps TRBD2 (5 bases). The length of the CDR3 is 16 residues. Germline CDR1 reads SNHLY; CDR2 reads FYNNEI. Trimming shortened V by 2 bases and J by 4 bases, and 16 bases separated the two germline ends.

This clonotype was picked up many times. The rearrangement uses TRBV7-9 and TRBJ1-4; D might be TRBD1 (6 bases). CDR3 length: 16 residues. Germline V gene lookup returns CDR1 SEHNR and CDR2 FQNEAQ (reference sequence). V gave up 6 bases and J gave up 0 bases, with 14 bases separating them. CDR3 sequence reads: CASSPDRSPTNEKLFF. As DNA, the CDR3 is TGTGCCAGCAGTCCTGACAGGTCGCCAACTAATGAAAAACTGTTTTTT.

This clonotype was picked up many times. CDR3: CASSSPTDRLSSYNSPLHF. Written as DNA, the CDR3 is TGTGCCAGCAGTTCTCCTACGGACAGGTTGAGCTCCTATAATTCACCCCTCCACTTT. This sequence joins TRBV13 and TRBJ1-6; 7 positions match TRBD1. Trimming took 6 bases from V and 0 from J; bases not matched to a gene: 14. In germline, CDR1 is PRHDT, CDR2 FYEKMQ (reference sequence). CDR3 length equals 19 residues.

This chain uses TRBV4-2 with TRBJ2-3; 13 bases are a match to TRBD2. Per germline, CDR1 LGHNA and CDR2 YNFKEQ. With 1 base clipped from V and 3 bases from J, the junction kept 13 bases outside the gene matches. The CDR3 loop spans 20 amino acids. DNA of the CDR3: TGTGCCAGCAGCCAAGTTTGGAAGGGACGGACTAGCGGGGGAACAGATACGCAGTATTTT. This encodes CASSQVWKGRTSGGTDTQYF.

This clonotype was observed at least ten times. The chain links TRBV5-4 to TRBJ1-1; D unresolved. The germline V and J ends were trimmed by 2 bases and 1 base, with 9 bases remaining between them. CDR3 length: 14 residues. Germline assignment: CDR1 SGHNT and CDR2 YYREEE (reference sequence). CDR3 protein: CASSFAIGNTEAFF. CDR3 DNA sequence: TGTGCCAGCAGCTTCGCCATCGGGAACACTGAAGCTTTCTTT.

The gene calls are TRBV10-3 and TRBJ2-1; possibly TRBD2 for D (6 bases). V lost 5 bases and J lost 5, with 10 bases in between. From germline, CDR1 is ENHRY and CDR2 SYGVKD. The CDR3 length is 13 residues. The CDR3: CAISSRGNNEQFF. DNA for the CDR3: TGTGCCATCAGTAGTCGGGGGAACAATGAGCAGTTCTTC.

The rearrangement joins TRBV7-8 to TRBJ2-7; 10 nucleotides line up with TRBD2. Germline V CDR1 and CDR2: SGHVS, FQNEAQ. With V trimmed by 3 bases and J by 4 bases, 3 bases remained unmatched. This CDR3 is 14 amino acids long. CDR3: CASSFGTSVYEQYF. DNA of the CDR3: TGTGCCAGCAGCTTTGGGACTAGCGTTTACGAGCAGTACTTC.

This clonotype was recorded a few times. The V and J genes are TRBV4-1 and TRBJ2-7; a possible D gene is TRBD2 (5 bases). In germline, CDR1 is MGHRA, CDR2 YSYEKL. Trimming shortened V by 4 bases and J by 1 base, and 11 bases separated the two germline ends. The CDR3 covers 14 residues. CDR3 coding DNA: TGCGCCAGCAGCCGCGGACTGGGATCCTACGAGCAGTACTTC. It yields the protein CASSRGLGSYEQYF.

This clonotype was picked up many times. The gene calls are TRBV29-1 and TRBJ2-5; unclear D gene. The germline V gene has CDR1 SQVTM and CDR2 ANQGSEA. Trimming pared 4 bases from V and 5 bases from J, leaving 11 bases between. This CDR3 spans 12 amino acids. The CDR3 loop reads CSVVEREETQYF. The CDR3 nucleotides are TGCAGCGTTGTAGAGCGAGAGGAGACCCAGTACTTC.